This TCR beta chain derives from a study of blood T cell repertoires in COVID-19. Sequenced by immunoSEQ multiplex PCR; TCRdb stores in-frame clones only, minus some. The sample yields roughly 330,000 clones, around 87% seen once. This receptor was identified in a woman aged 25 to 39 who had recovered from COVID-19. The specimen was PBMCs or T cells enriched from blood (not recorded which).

This CDR3 reads CASSLGSSFYGYTF. In DNA, the CDR3 is TGTGCCAGCAGCTTGGGGAGCAGCTTCTATGGCTACACCTTC. The chain combines TRBV5-6 with TRBJ1-2; the D is unclear. The germline CDR1 and CDR2 sequences are SGHDT and YYEEEE. Trimming took off 0 bases at V and 4 bases at J, with 10 bases between the two ends. The CDR3 runs to 14 residues.